These 27 T cell receptor beta chains were sequenced from one sample in a study of post-analysis software for immune sequencing data. Study-level findings and limits: Patients showed TRBV5-6, TRBV5-1 and TRBV20-1 among a handful of TRBV segments more frequent than in controls.

The antigens these receptors bind are not known. Prepared libraries of TCR beta cDNA carried unique molecular identifiers. TCRdb recomputed calls from the PCR reads with MiXCR, one row per CDR3 protein. The repertoire has approximately 350,000 distinct CDR3 sequences, roughly 30% of them found once; the top ten carry about an eighth. Material for sequencing was blood. Receptors were obtained from a girl aged 5-17 years with multiple sclerosis.

This clonotype was detected only a few times. The chain joins TRBV6-1 to TRBJ2-7, with a weak D call TRBD2 (6 bases). The germline V gene encodes CDR1 MNHNS and CDR2 SASEGT. Trimming removed 5 bases from V and 2 bases from J, with 25 bases in between. CDR3 length: 18 amino acids. The CDR3 DNA is TGTGCCAGCAGTCGTGCTAACTCTCTAGCGTCCCTGACCTACGAGCAGTACTTC. This translates into CASSRANSLASLTYEQYF.

This clonotype was detected only a few times. The rearrangement links TRBV6-5 to TRBJ2-7, with 9 bases lining up with TRBD1. The CDR3 extends over 15 amino acids. Unmatched junction bases numbered 6, after V lost 6 bases and J lost 0 bases. The germline gives CDR1 MNHEY, CDR2 SVGAGI. The CDR3 DNA reads as TGTGCCAGCAGCAACAGGGGGCCCAGCTCCTACGAGCAGTACTTC. This gives the protein CASSNRGPSSYEQYF.

V is TRBV29-1 and J is TRBJ1-2; TRBD1 matches at 8 bases. CDR1 SQVTM and CDR2 ANQGSEA come from the germline V gene. The CDR3 runs 14 residues. The ends lost 5 bases at V and 9 bases at J; junction bases unmatched: 14. CDR3 sequence reads: CSVTAQGASSRYTF. The CDR3 region has the DNA TGCAGCGTTACAGCCCAGGGGGCCAGCTCGCGCTACACCTTC.

This clonotype came up many times. The genes are TRBV4-1 and TRBJ2-5; weak D call: TRBD1 (6 bases). Per the germline V gene, CDR1 is MGHRA and CDR2 is YSYEKL. Trimming took 1 base from V and 3 from J, leaving 9 bases between them. The CDR3 length is 14 residues. The CDR3 bases are TGCGCCAGCAGCCAAGGGCACAGGGAAGAGACCCAGTACTTC. Translation: CASSQGHREETQYF.

The V call is TRBV24-1, the J call TRBJ2-5; 8 positions match TRBD1. The CDR3 spans 16 residues. Unmatched junction bases numbered 12, after V lost 9 bases and J lost 1 base. The germline CDR1 and CDR2 sequences are KGHDR and SFDVKD. The CDR3 sequence is CATSSPADRGQETQYF. The CDR3 DNA is TGTGCCACCTCAAGTCCCGCCGACAGGGGCCAAGAGACCCAGTACTTC.

In this sample, this clonotype turned up a few times. This chain uses TRBV29-1 with TRBJ1-1; weak D call: TRBD1 (5 bases). Trimming shortened V by 7 bases and J by 5 bases, and 8 bases separated the two germline ends. Looked up from germline, CDR1 is SQVTM and CDR2 is ANQGSEA. The CDR3 has 10 amino acids. The CDR3 loop is CSAGTTEAFF. CDR3 DNA sequence: TGCAGCGCGGGGACTACTGAAGCTTTCTTT.

The chain joins TRBV28 to TRBJ2-7; 12 positions agree with TRBD2. Germline CDR1 reads MDHEN; CDR2 reads SYDVKM. J gave up 3 bases and V 4 bases, and 4 bases lay outside the gene matches. There are 15 residues in the CDR3. This chain's CDR3 is CASSSSSGGGYEQYF. CDR3 nucleotide sequence: TGTGCCAGCAGTTCCTCTAGCGGGGGGGGCTACGAGCAGTACTTC.

The chain uses TRBV21-1 and TRBJ1-5; the table gives TRBD1 as D, unverified against the DNA. TRBV21-1 is tagged as a pseudogene. The CDR3 is 15 amino acids. The CDR3 is CASSNPDRENQPQHF. The CDR3 DNA sequence: TGTGCCAGCAGCAATCCAGACAGGGAGAATCAGCCCCAGCATTTT.

This chain joins TRBV12-3 or TRBV12-4 and TRBJ2-5, with 11 bases identical to TRBD2. V lost 8 bases, J lost 2 bases, and 7 bases stayed unmatched. This CDR3 is 15 amino acids long. CDR3: CASAMTSGVQETQYF. The CDR3 DNA reads TGTGCCAGCGCGATGACTAGCGGGGTACAAGAGACCCAGTACTTC.

This clonotype was seen repeatedly, ten times or more. V is TRBV29-1 and J is TRBJ2-5, with D unclear. Germline CDR1 is SQVTM and CDR2 is ANQGSEA. The V end was cut by 1 base, the J end by 3 bases, with 3 bases between. The CDR3 extends over 11 amino acids. This CDR3 reads CSVEVEETQYF. The CDR3 DNA follows: TGCAGCGTTGAAGTAGAAGAGACCCAGTACTTC. Combining the CDR3 with reference TRBV29-1 and TRBJ2-5 gives the whole variable domain SAVISQKPSRDICQRGTSLTIQCQVDSQVTMMFWYRQQPGQSLTLIATANQGSEATYESGFVIDKFPISRPNLTFSTLTVSNMSPEDSSIYLCSVEVEETQYFGPGTRLLVL.

Notes on this clonotype: This clone may be a read error of a much larger clone one base away. The CDR3 DNA reads TGTGCCAGCAGCCCAGAAGAAATTAGCGGGTCCTACAATGAGCAGTTCTTC. Translation: CASSPEEISGSYNEQFF. The rearrangement links TRBV3-1 to TRBJ2-1, with 7 positions matching TRBD2. The CDR3 consists of 17 residues. Germline V gene data show CDR1 as LGHDT and CDR2 as YNNKEL (reference sequence). The V gene end was trimmed by 4 bases and the J gene end by 1 base; junction bases not matched to a gene: 10.

The chain has TRBV29-1 and TRBJ1-4, with D tentatively TRBD1 (6 bases). V was clipped by 6 bases and J by 0 bases, with 11 bases between them. There are 14 residues in the CDR3. CDR1 SQVTM and CDR2 ANQGSEA come from the germline V gene. As DNA, the CDR3 is TGCAGCGTGTCACAGGGCGCAACTAATGAAAAACTGTTTTTT. Its protein is CSVSQGATNEKLFF. The full variable domain, completed using reference TRBV29-1 and TRBJ1-4, is SAVISQKPSRDICQRGTSLTIQCQVDSQVTMMFWYRQQPGQSLTLIATANQGSEATYESGFVIDKFPISRPNLTFSTLTVSNMSPEDSSIYLCSVSQGATNEKLFFGSGTQLSVL.

The chain carries TRBV29-1 and TRBJ2-3, with D tentatively TRBD2 (6 bases). Looked up from germline, CDR1 is SQVTM and CDR2 is ANQGSEA. V lost 4 bases, J lost 2 bases, and 19 bases lay in between. This CDR3 has 16 amino acids. DNA for the CDR3: TGCAGCGTTGTGGAAGGTAGCGGTACGTACACAGATACGCAGTATTTT. Encoded protein: CSVVEGSGTYTDTQYF.

With regard to this clonotype: At one boundary the junction diverges from the germline segment, which might be a read error. J is TRBJ2-5 and V is TRBV7-8; D unclear. The length of the CDR3 is 11 residues. From germline, CDR1 is SGHVS and CDR2 FQNEAQ. The CDR3: CAGSLRETQYF. The CDR3 DNA is TGTGCCGGCAGCTTAAGAGAGACCCAGTACTTC.

This clonotype was seen more than once but under ten times. The chain has TRBV11-2 and TRBJ2-1; 9 bases line up with TRBD2. V lost 5 bases to trimming and J lost 2 bases; unmatched junction nucleotides: 10. This CDR3 has 17 residues. The germline gives CDR1 SGHAT, CDR2 FQNNGV. CDR3 nucleotide sequence: TGTGCCAGCAGCCTCCCCACGGCGGGGGGGCCCTACAATGAGCAGTTCTTC. Amino acid sequence: CASSLPTAGGPYNEQFF.

The V call is TRBV6-2 or TRBV6-3, the J call TRBJ1-2, with D uncertain. Germline assignment: CDR1 MNHEY and CDR2 SVGEGT. Trimming took off 5 bases at V and 2 bases at J, with 15 bases between the two ends. The CDR3 is 15 residues long. The CDR3: CASSPPWMGNYGYTF. As DNA, the CDR3 is TGTGCCAGCAGTCCCCCTTGGATGGGGAACTATGGCTACACCTTC.

The chain is built from TRBV7-9 and TRBJ2-1; 10 bases align to TRBD2. There are 15 residues in the CDR3. Germline CDR1 and CDR2: SEHNR and FQNEAQ (reference sequence). The V and J ends lost 2 bases and 10 bases, in that order; junction bases with no gene match: 8. The CDR3 reads CASSLSGGAGREQFF. The CDR3 nucleotides are TGTGCCAGCAGCTTAAGCGGGGGGGCCGGCCGGGAGCAGTTCTTC. Combining the CDR3 with reference TRBV7-9 and TRBJ2-1 gives the whole variable domain DTGVSQNPRHKITKRGQNVTFRCDPISEHNRLYWYRQTLGQGPEFLTYFQNEAQLEKSRLLSDRFSAERPKGSFSTLEIQRTEQGDSAMYLCASSLSGGAGREQFFGPGTRLTVL.

The chain links TRBV12-3 or TRBV12-4 to TRBJ2-3; possibly TRBD1 for D (6 bases). CDR3 length: 13 amino acids. Trimming took off 6 bases at V and 5 bases at J, with 12 bases between the two ends. The CDR3: CASSIAGVDTQYF. As DNA, the CDR3 is TGTGCCAGCAGCATAGCAGGGGTAGATACGCAGTATTTT.

The chain combines TRBV10-3 with TRBJ1-6; tentatively, D is TRBD1 (6 bases). This CDR3 spans 16 amino acids. V gave up 1 base and J gave up 2 bases, with 9 bases separating them. Per germline, CDR1 ENHRY and CDR2 SYGVKD. CDR3 nucleotide sequence: TGTGCCATCAGTGAGTTCAGGGGAACCTATAATTCACCCCTCCACTTT. It codes for CAISEFRGTYNSPLHF.

The sample holds a few counts of this clonotype. The chain joins TRBV7-2 to TRBJ2-7; the match to TRBD1 covers 8 bases. From germline, CDR1 is SGHTA and CDR2 FQGNSA. This CDR3 has 15 amino acids. V trimming: 5 bases; J trimming: 6 bases; junction bases outside the gene matches: 12. In DNA, the CDR3 is TGTGCCAGCAGCCCGCAGATCAGGGGGCATAGCGAGCAGTACTTC. Translated, it gives CASSPQIRGHSEQYF.

The CDR3 loop reads CATSRGDRYTGELFF. The CDR3 DNA reads TGTGCCACCAGCAGAGGGGACAGGTACACCGGGGAGCTGTTTTTT. The V gene is TRBV15, the J gene TRBJ2-2, with TRBD1 matching 8 bases. There are 15 residues in the CDR3. Germline V gene data show CDR1 as LNHNV and CDR2 as YYDKDF (reference sequence). With 1 base clipped from V and 3 bases from J, the junction kept 1 base outside the gene matches. Supplemented by reference TRBV15 and TRBJ2-2, the full variable domain reads DAMVIQNPRYQVTQFGKPVTLSCSQTLNHNVMYWYQQKSSQAPKLLFHYYDKDFNNEADTPDNFQSRRPNTSFCFLDIRSPGLGDTAMYLCATSRGDRYTGELFFGEGSRLTVL.

The V and J genes are TRBV12-3 or TRBV12-4 and TRBJ2-5; D perhaps matches TRBD1 (5 bases). The CDR3 spans 14 residues. V lost 3 bases, J lost 4 bases, and 12 bases lay in between. The CDR3 is CASSFSGSGETQYF. CDR3 nucleotide sequence: TGTGCCAGCAGTTTTTCAGGGTCGGGAGAGACCCAGTACTTC.

The chain carries TRBV7-2 and TRBJ1-2, with D perhaps TRBD1 (6 bases). V lost 5 bases, J lost 2 bases, and 15 bases lay in between. Germline CDR1 reads SGHTA; CDR2 reads FQGNSA. The CDR3 has 15 amino acids. The CDR3 bases are TGTGCCAGCAGCCAGGGCCGGGGGCTCAACTATGGCTACACCTTC. It yields the protein CASSQGRGLNYGYTF.

The V and J genes are TRBV29-1 and TRBJ1-1, with 7 positions matching TRBD1. With 7 bases clipped from V and 1 base from J, the junction kept 6 bases outside the gene matches. The CDR3 has 13 amino acids. The germline CDR1 and CDR2 sequences are SQVTM and ANQGSEA. The CDR3, as DNA: TGCAGCGCACCGGGACAGCGGAACACTGAAGCTTTCTTT. As protein: CSAPGQRNTEAFF.

This clonotype was detected a few times. The gene calls are TRBV28 and TRBJ1-6; no clear D. Germline CDR1 and CDR2: MDHEN and SYDVKM. The CDR3 spans 16 residues. Trimming pared 5 bases from V and 5 bases from J, leaving 16 bases between. The CDR3 loop reads CASSGAGDGNNSPLHF. The CDR3 DNA sequence: TGTGCCAGCAGTGGCGCGGGTGACGGAAATAATTCACCCCTCCACTTT. Together with reference TRBV28 and TRBJ1-6, the CDR3 gives the full variable domain: DVKVTQSSRYLVKRTGEKVFLECVQDMDHENMFWYRQDPGLGLRLIYFSYDVKMKEKGDIPEGYSVSREKKERFSLILESASTNQTSMYLCASSGAGDGNNSPLHFGNGTRLTVT.

The rearrangement links TRBV6-5 to TRBJ2-2; D not certain. The ends were cut back, 0 bases at V and 0 bases at J, with 11 bases in the middle. Germline CDR1 is MNHEY and CDR2 is SVGAGI. The CDR3 covers 17 residues. Here the CDR3 DNA reads TGTGCCAGCAGTTACTCGGTCCAGGAGTCGAACACCGGGGAGCTGTTTTTT. It encodes CASSYSVQESNTGELFF.

The chain is built from TRBV12-3 or TRBV12-4 and TRBJ2-3; D is possibly TRBD2 (5 bases). This CDR3 has 17 residues. Deletions cut 9 bases from V and 0 bases from J, with 22 bases between. The CDR3 sequence: CASQARGGPGSTDTQYF. CDR3 bases: TGTGCCAGTCAAGCCCGAGGAGGCCCGGGTAGCACAGATACGCAGTATTTT.